Below, one T cell receptor beta chain is given with its context. The antigen it recognizes is unknown. No much larger clone is present one base from it, and per-base qualities are unavailable. Healthy HIV-negative adults with no recently reported acute infections or vaccinations were included as donors. Only Caucasian adults living in Nashville, Tennessee, USA were represented among the donors. CD4+ T cells were enriched by magnetic negative selection; naive cells were then positively selected on CD45RA, and the negative fraction formed the memory subset. Blood was collected by leukapheresis, and PBMCs were isolated by Ficoll-Histopaque density gradient centrifugation and then cryopreserved in liquid nitrogen vapor phase. Analytical flow cytometry was used to check the purity and quantity of every magnetically sorted T cell population. Genomic DNA was isolated from each sorted fraction and quantified by UV absorbance on a Nanodrop 2000c.

CDR1 and CDR2 are drawn from the germline V gene: MGHDK, SYGVNS. V is pared back by 7 bases and J by 4 bases, with 16 bases lying between the germline termini. From its cysteine to its phenylalanine, the CDR3 spans 14 amino acids. Only the CDR3 DNA is retained, 42 bases long and in frame from the first base. Using the deep immunoSEQ assay, multiplex PCR amplified TCR CDR3 regions from genomic DNA. Extracted genomic DNA from each cell subset was distributed evenly across all wells of several immunoSEQ 96-well plates, and each plate was treated as a replicate. For sorted subsets, each replicate PCR was loaded with approximately 190 ng genomic DNA, equivalent to approximately 33,000 T cell genomes. Purified libraries were measured with a Qubit 3.0 fluorometer, size-checked on a Bioanalyzer 2100, and measured again with the KAPA Library Quantification kit. Each immunoSEQ 96-well plate was sequenced on its own single-read 150-cycle Illumina NextSeq 550 flow cell. The authors' pipeline ran thus. Because only junctional sequences without quality scores were contained in the immunoSEQ output, filtering matching that applied to full-length reads could not be performed. Sequences were annotated with PyIR, a Python wrapper for IgBLAST v1.9, using IMGT germline references to assign V/J genes and CDR3. Any read was removed if the V/J assignment was weak (E-value above 1e-6), the CDR3 was missing, or the read contained stop codons, out-of-frame junctions, or ambiguous translated residues. V3J clonotypes were defined by identical inferred V gene, J gene, and CDR3 amino acid sequence. Percentage overlap between repertoires was computed as shared unique clonotypes divided by the size of the smaller repertoire. Richness of each repertoire was evaluated using RTK rarefaction, the Chao1 estimator, and Recon v2.1 estimates of unobserved clonotypes. OLGA was used to compute generation probabilities for all TCRbeta clonotypes that the gDNA method yielded from a handful of donors. TCRdb took over this immuneACCESS table, retaining in-frame rearrangements with V and J assigned. Such tables are incomplete; in checked studies, under half of the missing clones stem from an unresolved V gene, and the remainder is unexplained. V and J calls and clone size are those listed in that table; D and trimming were worked out from the DNA. This sample is represented by some 2,400,000 clones; roughly 95% of them were singletons. The ten largest clones add up to roughly 0.13% of the sample.

This sample is drawn from a study of shared clonotypes between healthy human individuals (dated by TCRdb to the early 2020s). Regarding the study in general: The cohort included a few men and two women between 18 and 49 years of age. For each donor, three plates each were used for CD4 naive and CD4 memory, two plates were used for CD8 naive, and one plate was used for CD8 memory. To estimate repertoire size and how much clonotypes are shared between individuals, the study performed deep sequencing of blood TCR repertoires from five healthy adults. To increase sequencing depth and limit assay-specific biases, TCR repertoire library preparation and sequencing were carried out by different laboratories using diverse techniques. Between about 0.9 and 8.9 billion PBMCs per donor were obtained by leukapheresis. The study at large found these results: When four donors were compared, the shared fraction of clonotypes was about 5.2% for naive CD4, 3.5% to 4% for naive CD8, 2% to 2.5% for memory CD4, and 0.4% for memory CD8. Compared with non-shared clonotypes, the clonotypes found in all four sorted-subset donors had higher generation probabilities. Estimated clonotype richness was generally larger for naive than for memory subsets. Sampling was restricted to blood, and TCR repertoires in tissues likely differ from the TCR repertoires found in blood. Pairwise subsampling indicated that sequencing depth was expected to affect the degree of clonotype sharing among donors. Because the study included a small number of donors, the genetic and exposure-history diversity represented was limited. Incomplete sequencing was indicated by rarefaction of sorted-subset datasets, despite the large sequencing depth.

The clonotype was recovered from a man aged 18 to 29 in good health. Material for sequencing was naive CD4+ T cells sorted from blood. What this sample's cell subset or site label stands for: CD45RA+ positively selected. This chain joins TRBV25-1 to TRBJ2-5, with TRBD1 perhaps the D gene, on 6 matching bases. CDR3 protein: CASKTGPGAETQYF. The DNA sequence is as follows: TGTGCCAGCAAAACCGGGCCAGGGGCAGAGACCCAGTACTTC. The full variable domain, completed from the reference TRBV25-1 and TRBJ2-5 proteins outside the CDR3, reads EADIYQTPRYLVIGTGKKITLECSQTMGHDKMYWYQQDPGMELHLIHYSYGVNSTEKGDLSSESTVSRIRTEHFPLTLESARPSHTSQYLCASKTGPGAETQYFGPGTRLLVL.